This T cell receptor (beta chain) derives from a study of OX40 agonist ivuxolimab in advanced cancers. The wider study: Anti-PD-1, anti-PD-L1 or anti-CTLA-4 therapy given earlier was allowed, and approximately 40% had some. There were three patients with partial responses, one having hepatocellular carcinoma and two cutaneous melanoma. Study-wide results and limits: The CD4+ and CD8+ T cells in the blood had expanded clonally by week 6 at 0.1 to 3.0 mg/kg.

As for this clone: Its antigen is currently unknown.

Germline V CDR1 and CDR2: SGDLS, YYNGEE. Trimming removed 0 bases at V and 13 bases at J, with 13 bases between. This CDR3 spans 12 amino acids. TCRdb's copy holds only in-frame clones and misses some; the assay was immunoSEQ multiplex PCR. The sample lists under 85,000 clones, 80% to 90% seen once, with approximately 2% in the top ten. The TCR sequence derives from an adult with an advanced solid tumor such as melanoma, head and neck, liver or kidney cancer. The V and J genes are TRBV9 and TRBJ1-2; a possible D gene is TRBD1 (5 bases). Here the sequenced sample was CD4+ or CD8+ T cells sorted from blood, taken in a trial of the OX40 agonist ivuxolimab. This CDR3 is CASSVGGTAATF. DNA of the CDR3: TGTGCCAGCAGCGTAGGAGGGACGGCGGCCACCTTC.